This T cell receptor (beta chain) comes out of a study of beta chain features in type 1 diabetes. This clone has ten or more counts. cDNA synthesis used the whole RNA isolate, giving expressed TCRB sequences. Sequenced naive, central memory and regulatory T cell samples produced an average of roughly 3.5 million reads. The data were produced by immunoSEQ multiplex PCR, yet TCRdb's version contains in-frame clones alone and is incomplete. This sample has under 250,000 clones, with 25% to 30% found just once. Trimming left V 9 bases short and J 7 bases short, with 17 bases between. CDR3 length: 13 residues. Germline V lookup: CDR1 SNHLY, CDR2 FYNNEI.

The sequence derives from a man aged 25 to 40 in good health. The chain has TRBV2 and TRBJ2-3; the D gene is possibly TRBD2 (5 bases). Sequencing used central memory CD4+ T cells from blood. CDR3 sequence: CASWVDPGNTQYF. The CDR3 DNA reads as TGTGCCAGTTGGGTTGATCCGGGAAATACGCAGTATTTT.